Only a few counts were recorded for the clone carrying this T cell receptor beta chain. What it recognizes is unknown. The entry originates in a study of T cells in Graves' hyperthyroidism and ophthalmopathy. Using RNA transcripts as the source, TCR beta CDR3 regions were amplified. TCR CDR3 regions were first amplified by RT-PCR with HTBI primers. TCRdb reanalysed the multiplex PCR reads using MiXCR and keeps one entry per CDR3 protein. Among under 550,000 distinct CDR3 sequences listed, roughly an eighth were seen once. Findings of the study overall: A model of 13 V-J pairs discriminated ophthalmopathy from stable hyperthyroidism.

This CDR3 is 16 amino acids long. The V gene end was trimmed by 3 bases and the J gene end by 2 bases; junction bases not matched to a gene: 6. Germline V gene lookup returns CDR1 LNHDA and CDR2 SQIVND (reference sequence). The chain combines TRBV19 with TRBJ2-3, with 9 bases matching TRBD2. The sequence was obtained from a woman aged 18-30 years with Graves' hyperthyroidism. The sample was blood. DNA for the CDR3: TGTGCCAGTAGTATTCTAGCGGGAAGCTCCACAGATACGCAGTATTTT. This sequence encodes CASSILAGSSTDTQYF. Full variable domain (rest looked up from reference TRBV19 and TRBJ2-3): DGGITQSPKYLFRKEGQNVTLSCEQNLNHDAMYWYRQDPGQGLRLIYYSQIVNDFQKGDIAEGYSVSREKKESFPLTVTSAQKNPTAFYLCASSILAGSSTDTQYFGPGTRLTVL.